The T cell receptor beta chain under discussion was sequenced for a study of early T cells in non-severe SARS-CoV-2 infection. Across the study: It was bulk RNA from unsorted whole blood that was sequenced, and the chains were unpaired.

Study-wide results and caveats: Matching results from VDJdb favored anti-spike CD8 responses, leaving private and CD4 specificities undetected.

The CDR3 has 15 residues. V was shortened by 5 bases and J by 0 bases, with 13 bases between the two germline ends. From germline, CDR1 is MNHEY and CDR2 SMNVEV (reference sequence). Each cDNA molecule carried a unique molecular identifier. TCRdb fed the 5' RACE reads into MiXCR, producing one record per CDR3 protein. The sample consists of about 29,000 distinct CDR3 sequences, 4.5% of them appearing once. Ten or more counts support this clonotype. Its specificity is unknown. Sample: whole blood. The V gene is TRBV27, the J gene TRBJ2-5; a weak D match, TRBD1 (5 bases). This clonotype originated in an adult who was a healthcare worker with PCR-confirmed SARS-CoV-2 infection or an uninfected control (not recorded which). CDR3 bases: TGTGCCAGCAGTCCAGTGGACATTTACCAAGAGACCCAGTACTTC. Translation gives CASSPVDIYQETQYF.